The 7 T cell receptor beta chains below come from one sample, sequenced in a study of shared clonotypes between healthy human individuals. The repertoire was sequenced with immunoSEQ multiplex PCR; TCRdb's copy has only in-frame clones and lacks some. The table includes some 550,000 clones, roughly 97% detected once. Sequences were obtained from naive CD4+ T cells sorted from blood. Subset given: CD45RA+ positively selected. The source of these receptors is a woman in her 30s in good health.

The table lists this clone with a count of one. The gene calls are TRBV15 and TRBJ2-3; D is unclear. In germline, CDR1 is LNHNV, CDR2 YYDKDF (reference sequence). The V and J ends lost 1 base and 4 bases respectively, with 12 bases between them. This CDR3 comprises 15 residues. In DNA, the CDR3 is TGTGCCACCAGCAGAGGGAATCGCGGCCCAGATACGCAGTATTTT. Translation: CATSRGNRGPDTQYF.

The chain uses TRBV27 and TRBJ2-5; TRBD1 agrees at 9 bases. The V gene end was trimmed by 6 bases and the J gene end by 2 bases; junction bases not matched to a gene: 13. The CDR3 runs 17 residues. Germline V gene data show CDR1 as MNHEY and CDR2 as SMNVEV (reference sequence). The CDR3 loop reads CASRGRPRQGEQETQYF. CDR3 coding DNA: TGTGCCAGCAGGGGAAGACCGAGACAGGGGGAACAAGAGACCCAGTACTTC.

V usage is TRBV5-3 and J usage is TRBJ1-5; D is unclear. TRBV5-3 carries the ORF label, with uncertain function. Trimming stripped 8 bases from V and 4 bases from J, with 10 bases between. This CDR3 region has 12 residues. The CDR3 spells CASNNRNQPQHF. CDR3 DNA: TGTGCCAGCAACAACCGGAATCAGCCCCAGCATTTT.

The chain recombines TRBV11-2 with TRBJ1-2, with TRBD1 matching over 8 bases. CDR3 size: 15 residues. CDR1 is SGHAT, CDR2 FQNNGV, per germline. V lost 5 bases to trimming and J lost 3 bases; unmatched junction nucleotides: 8. The CDR3 bases are TGTGCCAGCAGCCTTCGGACAGGGTGGGACTATGGCTACACCTTC. As protein: CASSLRTGWDYGYTF. The full variable domain, in which reference TRBV11-2 and TRBJ1-2 provide the parts outside the CDR3, is EAGVAQSPRYKIIEKRQSVAFWCNPISGHATLYWYQQILGQGPKLLIQFQNNGVVDDSQLPKDRFSAERLKGVDSTLKIQPAKLEDSAVYLCASSLRTGWDYGYTFGSGTRLTVV.

This clone was observed once. V usage is TRBV5-1 and J usage is TRBJ1-3; a weak D match, TRBD1 (5 bases). The CDR3 loop spans 17 amino acids. V was shortened by 4 bases and J by 0 bases, with 17 bases between the two germline ends. CDR1 and CDR2 from the germline V gene are SGHRS and YFSETQ. The CDR3: CASSVDGTSVSGNTIYF. CDR3 coding DNA: TGCGCCAGCAGCGTTGACGGGACCTCGGTCTCTGGAAACACCATATATTTT.

The rearrangement uses TRBV11-2 and TRBJ2-4, with D hard to call. There are 16 residues in the CDR3. Germline loops: CDR1 SGHAT, CDR2 FQNNGV. V lost 2 bases and J 0 bases, leaving 11 bases between the germline ends. The CDR3 DNA sequence: TGTGCCAGCAGCTTAAGTTTACTGATAGCCAAAAACATTCAGTACTTC. Translating it yields CASSLSLLIAKNIQYF.

V gene TRBV29-1 combines with J gene TRBJ2-7, with 8 bases identical to TRBD2. V lost 6 bases, J lost 1 base, and 2 bases stayed unmatched. Per the germline V gene, CDR1 is SQVTM and CDR2 is ANQGSEA. This CDR3 contains 12 residues. CDR3 sequence: CSVGLGSYEQYF. In nucleotides, the CDR3 is TGCAGCGTGGGACTAGGGTCCTACGAGCAGTACTTC.